Described below is a single T cell receptor beta chain sequence and its context. The germline CDR1 and CDR2 sequences are KGHSH and LQKENI. The CDR3 loop spans 13 amino acids. The ends were cut back, 4 bases at V and 6 bases at J, with 13 bases in the middle. The entry originates in a study of beta chain features in type 1 diabetes. Reverse transcription of all isolated RNA meant that expressed TCRB transcripts were sequenced. Sequencing of naive, central memory and regulatory T cell samples gave an average of about 3.9 million reads. Assay: immunoSEQ multiplex PCR; the TCRdb copy retains only in-frame clones and omits some. Among 120,000 to 150,000 clones listed, approximately 52% were seen once. One heparinised blood draw, averaging around 0.12 L, came from each donor. Each of the CD4+ naive, central memory, regulatory and stem cell-like memory populations was sorted via CD45RO/CCR7/CD25/CD127/CD95/CD27. Sorting produced populations that all topped 95% purity.

The sample was Tregs from blood. The V and J genes are TRBV18 and TRBJ2-7, with TRBD2 as a possible D gene (5 bases). This TCR came from a man younger than 35 in good health. CDR3 sequence reads: CASSQRNEGEQYF. In DNA form, the CDR3 reads TGTGCCAGCTCACAGCGAAATGAGGGCGAGCAGTACTTC.